Listed here are 23 T cell receptor beta chains from one sample, sequenced in a study of CD8+CD57+ T cells in acquired aplastic anemia (dated 2018 in TCRdb). TCRdb names Illumina HiSeq 2000 as the instrument used. Genomic DNA served as template for TCR beta VDJ combination and CDR3 sequence profiling. TCRdb reworked the public reads: Q25 trimming with fastp, MiXCR clone assembly, productive beta chains retained. For every CDR3 protein sequence, its rows merge into one entry that carries the most common genes and DNA. The sample contains 200,000 or so distinct CDR3 sequences, about 64% of them found a single time. The ten largest clones capture about 45% of the sample. The sample taken for sequencing was sorted CD4+, CD8+, or CD8+CD57+ T cells (not recorded which) from PBMCs. These receptors all stem from a human donor with severe aplastic anemia or a healthy control (not recorded which).

Points on this clonotype: One junction end disagrees with the germline gene, perhaps due to a read error. The rearrangement joins TRBV10-3 to TRBJ1-3; 7 bases are shared with TRBD1. CDR3 size: 15 residues. Germline CDR1 is ENHRY and CDR2 is SYGVKD. For the CDR3, the DNA is TGTGCCAGCAGTTACGAAGGCAGGGGGGGAAACACCATATATTTT. Translation: CASSYEGRGGNTIYF.

This chain uses TRBV7-2 with TRBJ2-1; 9 bases are a match to TRBD2. This CDR3 comprises 16 residues. Germline V CDR1 and CDR2: SGHTA, FQGNSA. V lost 5 bases, J lost 4 bases, and 9 bases stayed unmatched. CDR3 region: CASSPAGGGAYNEQFF. DNA for the CDR3: TGTGCCAGCAGCCCGGCGGGCGGGGGGGCGTACAATGAGCAGTTCTTC.

This clonotype is a singleton in its sample. This rearrangement joins TRBV4-2 to TRBJ2-7; 9 nucleotides agree with TRBD2. The germline V gene encodes CDR1 LGHNA and CDR2 YNFKEQ. Germline trimming cut 6 bases from V and 3 bases from J; bases unmatched to any gene: 9. CDR3 length: 15 amino acids. This chain's CDR3 is CASSPGASGIYEQYF. The CDR3 DNA sequence: TGTGCCAGCAGTCCCGGGGCTAGCGGGATCTACGAGCAGTACTTC.

The rearrangement uses TRBV9 and TRBJ2-1; 12 bases match TRBD2. This CDR3 is built from 15 residues. Trimming cost V 1 base and J 8 bases; bases outside gene matches: 4. Germline V gene sequence: CDR1 SGDLS, CDR2 YYNGEE. The CDR3 DNA follows: TGTGCCAGCAGCGTATATAGGACTAGCGGGGATGAGCAGTTCTTC. Translating it yields CASSVYRTSGDEQFF.

The chain joins TRBV12-3 or TRBV12-4 to TRBJ2-2; tentative D call: TRBD1 (5 bases). The CDR3 is made up of 14 amino acids. Trimming stripped 5 bases from V and 8 bases from J, with 15 bases between. Here the CDR3 reads CASSTRDRTGELFF. CDR3 bases: TGTGCCAGCAGTACCCGAGATCGGACAGGGGAGCTGTTTTTT.

The rearrangement links TRBV19 to TRBJ2-7; maybe TRBD1 (6 bases). Trimming removed 4 bases from V and 5 bases from J, with 18 bases in between. The CDR3 spans 15 residues. CDR1 is LNHDA and CDR2 is SQIVND in the germline V gene (reference sequence). Here the CDR3 reads CASSSTGTRLDEQYF. CDR3 in DNA: TGTGCCAGTAGTAGTACGGGGACAAGGTTGGACGAGCAGTACTTC.

As to this clonotype: Since a much larger clone is just one base distant, this may be a read error. The chain combines TRBV6-2 or TRBV6-3 with TRBJ2-5, with D tentatively TRBD1 (5 bases). Germline CDR1 MNHEY, CDR2 SVGEGT. The V end lost 3 bases, the J end lost 1 base, and 12 bases lay between the germline ends. The CDR3 runs to 15 residues. The CDR3, as DNA: TGTGCCAGCAGTTATATGGGGCATCTCCAAGAGACCCAGTACTTC. Translating it yields CASSYMGHLQETQYF.

The V gene is TRBV2, the J gene TRBJ1-2; no reliable D call. The CDR3 is 13 residues long. V lost 4 bases to trimming and J lost 2 bases, with 8 bases between them. Germline-derived CDR1 and CDR2 are SNHLY and FYNNEI. The CDR3 nucleotides read TGTGCCAGCAGTGTTAACACAAACTATGGCTACACCTTC. Translated: CASSVNTNYGYTF. Filled out from reference TRBV2 and TRBJ1-2, the complete variable domain reads EPEVTQTPSHQVTQMGQEVILRCVPISNHLYFYWYRQILGQKVEFLVSFYNNEISEKSEIFDDQFSVERPDGSNFTLKIRSTKLEDSAMYFCASSVNTNYGYTFGSGTRLTVV.

CDR3: CATARRPGELFF. CDR3 DNA sequence: TGTGCCACCGCTCGGCGTCCCGGGGAGCTGTTTTTT. The rearrangement joins TRBV7-3 to TRBJ2-2, with no clear D. V shed 10 bases and J shed 6 bases, with 12 bases lying between them. CDR3 size: 12 residues. Germline V gene data show CDR1 as SGHTA and CDR2 as FQGTGA.

This clonotype was counted many times. This chain joins TRBV6-5 and TRBJ2-7; a possible D gene is TRBD1 (5 bases). The germline CDR1 and CDR2 sequences are MNHEY and SVGAGI. The V gene lost 3 bases and the J gene lost 4 bases, with 13 bases spanning the gap. The CDR3 is made up of 14 amino acids. CDR3 in amino acids: CASSYGDRAYEQYF. The CDR3 DNA reads TGTGCCAGCAGTTATGGAGACAGAGCTTACGAGCAGTACTTC.

J is TRBJ2-3 and V is TRBV2; D is uncertain. From germline, CDR1 is SNHLY and CDR2 FYNNEI. V lost 8 bases and J 3 bases, leaving 18 bases between the germline ends. The CDR3 totals 15 residues. In DNA form, the CDR3 reads TGTGCCAGCCTTTCGGACGGTCCCTTGACAGATACGCAGTATTTT. Its protein is CASLSDGPLTDTQYF.

V is TRBV2 and J is TRBJ2-1; 7 nucleotides match TRBD1. Germline CDR1 is SNHLY and CDR2 is FYNNEI. The CDR3 has 15 residues. J was trimmed by 2 bases and V by 6 bases; bases with no gene match: 7. The CDR3 here is CASSGTEGPYNEQFF. The CDR3 nucleotides read TGTGCCAGCAGCGGGACAGAGGGGCCCTACAATGAGCAGTTCTTC.

V gene TRBV15 combines with J gene TRBJ1-1; 7 bases fit TRBD1. The length of the CDR3 is 16 residues. Germline CDR1 LNHNV, CDR2 YYDKDF (reference sequence). The V and J ends lost 0 bases and 0 bases, in that order; junction bases with no gene match: 4. The CDR3 DNA reads TGTGCCACCAGCAGAGATCAAGGGGGCATGAACACTGAAGCTTTCTTT. Translated, it gives CATSRDQGGMNTEAFF.

This chain uses TRBV29-1 with TRBJ2-7; D is undetermined. This CDR3 is built from 11 residues. Trimming cost V 4 bases and J 7 bases, with 11 bases left between them. The V gene's germline CDR1 is SQVTM and CDR2 ANQGSEA. The CDR3 loop is CSVAGELEQYF. Written as DNA, the CDR3 is TGCAGCGTTGCTGGGGAATTAGAGCAGTACTTC.

This clonotype came up a few times. The chain carries TRBV20-1 and TRBJ1-1; a weak D match, TRBD1 (5 bases). V lost 7 bases and J 8 bases, leaving 20 bases between the germline ends. The germline gives CDR1 DFQATT, CDR2 SNEGSKA (reference sequence). The length of the CDR3 is 13 residues. The chain's CDR3 is CSVTDIDSGEAFF. The DNA for the CDR3 is TGCAGTGTTACGGACATCGACTCCGGGGAAGCTTTCTTT.

The rearrangement links TRBV10-3 to TRBJ1-6, with D possibly TRBD1 on 6 matching bases. Germline V gene data show CDR1 as ENHRY and CDR2 as SYGVKD. The V gene lost 0 bases and the J gene lost 8 bases, with 11 bases spanning the gap. There are 15 residues in the CDR3. The CDR3 DNA sequence: TGTGCCATCAGTGAGTCGGGGGGGCAGGATTCACCCCTCCACTTT. Protein: CAISESGGQDSPLHF.

The V and J genes are TRBV29-1 and TRBJ2-7, with D possibly TRBD2 on 6 matching bases. Looked up from germline, CDR1 is SQVTM and CDR2 is ANQGSEA. CDR3 length: 11 amino acids. Trimming left V 6 bases short and J 4 bases short, with 10 bases between. CDR3 DNA sequence: TGCAGCGTGGGGGGTCTATACGAGCAGTACTTC. Translating it yields CSVGGLYEQYF.

On this clonotype: A read error may produce the germline difference seen at one junction end. This rearrangement joins TRBV7-9 to TRBJ2-2, with D unclear. CDR1 is SEHNR, CDR2 FQNEAQ, per germline (reference sequence). The CDR3 contains 13 residues. In DNA form, the CDR3 reads TGTGCTAGCAGCTTAGCTTTTACCGGGGAGCTGTTTTTT. Amino acid sequence: CASSLAFTGELFF.

Points on this clonotype: Sequence at one end of the junction differs from germline and may be a read error. The V gene is TRBV5-1, the J gene TRBJ2-7; 8 bases align to TRBD1. The CDR3 consists of 12 residues. The germline V gene has CDR1 SGHRS and CDR2 YFSETQ. The CDR3 region is CASSWDRTEGDF. The CDR3 DNA reads as TGTGCCAGCAGCTGGGACAGGACGGAGGGAGACTTC. Full variable domain (missing parts from reference TRBV5-1 and TRBJ2-7): KAGVTQTPRYLIKTRGQQVTLSCSPISGHRSVSWYQQTPGQGLQFLFEYFSETQRNKGNFPGRFSGRQFSNSRSEMNVSTLELGDSALYLCASSWDRTEGDFGPGTRLTVT.

This clonotype was recorded at least ten times. The rearrangement joins TRBV10-3 to TRBJ1-1, with D tentatively TRBD1 (6 bases). CDR3 length equals 12 residues. Germline V gene lookup returns CDR1 ENHRY and CDR2 SYGVKD. The germline V and J ends were trimmed by 6 bases and 1 base, with 6 bases remaining between them. In DNA form, the CDR3 reads TGTGCCATCAGGACAGGGAACACTGAAGCTTTCTTT. It codes for CAIRTGNTEAFF.

This clonotype was recorded at least ten times. The rearrangement links TRBV14 to TRBJ1-2, with 9 bases that match TRBD1. The junction had 6 bases not matched to a gene; V was cut back by 5 bases and J by 5 bases. This CDR3 is built from 14 residues. The germline V gene encodes CDR1 SGHDN and CDR2 FVKESK. The CDR3 sequence is CASSTHGTGYGYTF. CDR3 bases: TGTGCCAGCAGCACCCACGGGACAGGGTATGGCTACACCTTC.

This chain connects TRBV19 to TRBJ2-3; 8 bases align to TRBD1. The length of the CDR3 is 15 residues. Germline CDR1 is LNHDA and CDR2 is SQIVND (reference sequence). V shed 4 bases and J 3 bases; nucleotides not matched to a gene: 6. CDR3 bases: TGTGCCAGTAGTAACCAGGGGGCGCGGACAGATACGCAGTATTTT. It specifies CASSNQGARTDTQYF.

This clonotype was counted many times. The chain has TRBV19 and TRBJ2-5; 9 nucleotides align to TRBD1. The CDR3 has 17 residues. Germline-derived CDR1 and CDR2 are LNHDA and SQIVND (reference sequence). The J segment lost 0 bases and the V segment lost 6 bases, leaving 11 bases of the junction unmatched. The DNA for the CDR3 is TGTGCCAGTAGGGGGTATGGACAGGGGTCGTACCAAGAGACCCAGTACTTC. Its translation: CASRGYGQGSYQETQYF.